The TCR beta chain described here comes from a study of cytomegalovirus exposure and HLA in healthy donors. The protocol was immunoSEQ multiplex PCR, while the TCRdb copy is restricted to in-frame clones and leaves out a portion. The sample lists approximately 280,000 clones; about 86% were seen once. Trimming stripped 8 bases from V and 5 bases from J, with 10 bases between. This CDR3 comprises 11 residues. Germline V lookup: CDR1 SQVTM, CDR2 ANQGSEA. Overall study results and limits: The study flagged some 180 TCR beta chains as cytomegalovirus-associated. It was confirmed in vitro that three of the CMV-associated chains were specific for CMV antigens. The tendency of first-cohort TCR clusters to co-occur in the 90 to 150 validation repertoires was the finding of a later analysis.

For this clone: The antigen remains undetermined.

From the 120-subject validation cohort, which was separate from the roughly 700-subject first cohort, the donors were drawn. The sequencing input was PBMCs. This sequence originates from a woman younger than 30 in good health and CMV-seronegative. The chain recombines TRBV29-1 with TRBJ2-1, with D perhaps TRBD1 (6 bases). This CDR3 is CSTRTDNEQFF. For the CDR3, the DNA is TGCAGCACGCGGACAGACAATGAGCAGTTCTTC.